The T cell receptor (beta chain) described here comes from a study of a mutant IDH1 vaccine in newly diagnosed glioma. Across the whole study: Vaccine dosing followed radiotherapy by 4-6 weeks, or accompanied temozolomide cycles. Before enrollment, the patients had been treated with radiotherapy alone, temozolomide alone, or both together. Most of them had received both. Visit V12 was conducted at week 35 as the safety follow-up. Visit V13 came later, at week 47.

The time point here: week 35, safety follow-up. What each vaccine dose contained was 300 ug of mutant IDH1 20-mer peptide, accompanied by topical imiquimod. Each donor presented with a new WHO grade 3 or 4 astrocytoma that tested IDH1-mutant and showed ATRX loss. Comments on this clone: Its matching antigen is unknown.

Trimming removed 2 bases from V and 4 bases from J, with 11 bases in between. The CDR3 covers 14 residues. Germline CDR1 reads LGHNA; CDR2 reads YSLEER. Sequencing was performed with immunoSEQ multiplex PCR; in TCRdb, only in-frame clones are kept and a portion is missing. The table records around 60,000 clones, 81% of them present only once. J is TRBJ1-2 and V is TRBV4-3; possible D gene TRBD1, 6 bases. The sequence was obtained from a man aged 35 to 55 with glioma. Sequenced here: PBMCs, sampled from a glioma patient whose treatment included an IDH1 peptide vaccine. The CDR3: CASSQSNRAYGYTF. For the CDR3, the DNA is TGCGCCAGCAGCCAATCAAACAGGGCCTATGGCTACACCTTC.